This TCR beta chain originates from a study of T-cell reconstitution after alpha-beta-depleted transplantation in children. General study points: High day-60 TCRbeta diversity in some patients came from surviving recipient T cells and thymic progenitors. A year post-transplant, T-cell counts and diversity derived mostly from newly produced T cells. It was reported that alpha-beta T cells came from several hundred expanded graft clones (about two months after transplant).

TCRbeta library preparation incorporated unique molecular identifiers. One entry per CDR3 protein, called by TCRdb with MiXCR from the PCR reads. This sample has hundreds of thousands of distinct CDR3 sequences; about an eighth occur once, and the top ten carry around 0.79%. This clonotype was observed a few times. Its antigen is unidentified. The input for sequencing was PBMCs, taken before TCRalphabeta/CD19-depleted stem cell transplant. The clonotype was recovered from a girl aged 2-9 years with congenital amegakaryocytic thrombocytopenia, due to receive a stem cell transplant.

In nucleotides, the CDR3 is TGTGCCAGCAGCTTTCAGGGATGGGGGCTCTATGGCTACACCTTC. Protein product: CASSFQGWGLYGYTF. The chain uses TRBV5-6 and TRBJ1-2, with a weak D call TRBD1 (6 bases). The CDR3 totals 15 residues. Germline CDR1 reads SGHDT; CDR2 reads YYEEEE. The V end lost 2 bases, the J end lost 4 bases, and 15 bases lay between the germline ends.